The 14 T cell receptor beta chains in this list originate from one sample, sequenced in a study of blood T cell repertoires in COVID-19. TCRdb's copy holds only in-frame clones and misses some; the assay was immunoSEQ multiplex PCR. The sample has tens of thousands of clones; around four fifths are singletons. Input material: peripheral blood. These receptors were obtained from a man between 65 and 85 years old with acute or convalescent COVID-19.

This CDR3 reads CASSLGASGNNEQFF. For the CDR3, the DNA is TGTGCCAGCAGCTTAGGGGCTAGCGGCAACAATGAGCAGTTCTTC. This chain connects TRBV7-3 to TRBJ2-1, with 7 bases aligning to TRBD2. J lost 5 bases, V lost 2 bases, and 6 bases had no gene match. The CDR3 is 15 amino acids. Germline V gene sequence: CDR1 SGHTA, CDR2 FQGTGA.

The CDR3, as DNA: TGCAGCGTTGTTGGGACTAGCGGGAGCTACAATGAGCAGTTCTTC. Amino acid sequence: CSVVGTSGSYNEQFF. The chain recombines TRBV29-1 with TRBJ2-1, with 14 bases that match TRBD2. Looked up from germline, CDR1 is SQVTM and CDR2 is ANQGSEA. Trimming cost V 4 bases and J 3 bases; bases outside gene matches: 2. The CDR3 is made up of 15 amino acids.

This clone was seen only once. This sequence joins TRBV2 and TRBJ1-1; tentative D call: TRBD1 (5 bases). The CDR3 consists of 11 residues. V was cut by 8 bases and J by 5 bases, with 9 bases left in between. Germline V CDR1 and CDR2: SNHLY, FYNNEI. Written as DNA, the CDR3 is TGTGCCAGCGGGGGGAATACTGAAGCTTTCTTT. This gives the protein CASGGNTEAFF.

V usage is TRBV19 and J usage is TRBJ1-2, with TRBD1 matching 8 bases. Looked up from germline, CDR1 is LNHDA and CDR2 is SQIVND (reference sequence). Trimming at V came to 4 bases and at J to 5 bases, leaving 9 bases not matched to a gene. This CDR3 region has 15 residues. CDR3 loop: CASSSPGGGLYGYTF. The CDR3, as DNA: TGTGCCAGTAGTAGCCCAGGGGGCGGACTGTATGGCTACACCTTC.

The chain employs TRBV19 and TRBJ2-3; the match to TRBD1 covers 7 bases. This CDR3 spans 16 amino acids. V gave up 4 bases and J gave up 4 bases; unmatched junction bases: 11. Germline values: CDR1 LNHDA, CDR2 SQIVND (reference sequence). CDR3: CASSNPGQSGSDTQYF. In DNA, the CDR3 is TGTGCCAGTAGTAACCCGGGACAGTCTGGTTCAGATACGCAGTATTTT.

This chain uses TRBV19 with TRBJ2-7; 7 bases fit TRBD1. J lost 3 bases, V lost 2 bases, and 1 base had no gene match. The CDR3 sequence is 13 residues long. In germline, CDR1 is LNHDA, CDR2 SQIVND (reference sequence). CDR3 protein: CASSIQGVYEQYF. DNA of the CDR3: TGTGCCAGTAGTATACAGGGGGTCTACGAGCAGTACTTC.

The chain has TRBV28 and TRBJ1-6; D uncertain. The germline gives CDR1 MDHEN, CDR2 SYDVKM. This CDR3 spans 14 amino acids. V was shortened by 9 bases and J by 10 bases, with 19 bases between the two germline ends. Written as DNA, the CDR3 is TGTGCCAGTACTCCGGTTCATCCGGGATCACCCCTCCACTTT. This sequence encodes CASTPVHPGSPLHF.

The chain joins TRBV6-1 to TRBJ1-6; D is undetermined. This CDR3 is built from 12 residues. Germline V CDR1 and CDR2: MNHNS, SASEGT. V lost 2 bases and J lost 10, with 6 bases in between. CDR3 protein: CASSESWSPLHF. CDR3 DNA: TGTGCCAGCAGTGAAAGCTGGTCACCCCTCCACTTT.

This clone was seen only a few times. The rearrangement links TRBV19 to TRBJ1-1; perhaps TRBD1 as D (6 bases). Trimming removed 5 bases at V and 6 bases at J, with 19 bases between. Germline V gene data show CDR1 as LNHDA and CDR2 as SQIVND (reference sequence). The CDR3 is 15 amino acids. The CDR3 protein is CASSPGHRVLAEAFF. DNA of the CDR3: TGTGCCAGTAGTCCGGGCCACAGGGTCCTTGCTGAAGCTTTCTTT.

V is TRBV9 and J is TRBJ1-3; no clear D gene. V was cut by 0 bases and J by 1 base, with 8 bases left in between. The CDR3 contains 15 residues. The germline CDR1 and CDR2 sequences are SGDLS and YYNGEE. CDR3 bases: TGTGCCAGCAGCGTAGATGGGAGATCTGGAAACACCATATATTTT. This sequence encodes CASSVDGRSGNTIYF. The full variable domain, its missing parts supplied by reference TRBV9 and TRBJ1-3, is DSGVTQTPKHLITATGQRVTLRCSPRSGDLSVYWYQQSLDQGLQFLIQYYNGEERAKGNILERFSAQQFPDLHSELNLSSLELGDSALYFCASSVDGRSGNTIYFGEGSWLTVV.

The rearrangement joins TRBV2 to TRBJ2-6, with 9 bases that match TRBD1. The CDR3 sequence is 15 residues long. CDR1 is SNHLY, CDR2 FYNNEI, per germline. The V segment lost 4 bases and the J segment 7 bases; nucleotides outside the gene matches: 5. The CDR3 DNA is TGTGCCAGCAGTGGCTGGACAGGGGAAGCCAACGTCCTGACTTTC. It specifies CASSGWTGEANVLTF.

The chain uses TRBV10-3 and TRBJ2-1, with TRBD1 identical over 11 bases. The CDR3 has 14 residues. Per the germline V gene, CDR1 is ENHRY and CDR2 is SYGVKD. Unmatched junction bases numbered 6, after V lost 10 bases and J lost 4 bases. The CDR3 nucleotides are TGTGCCACTGGCGGGACAGGGGGATACAATGAGCAGTTCTTC. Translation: CATGGTGGYNEQFF.

In DNA form, the CDR3 reads TGTGCCAGCAGCTTAGATTCGGGGGAGCAGTACTTC. It is translated as CASSLDSGEQYF. V gene TRBV11-2 combines with J gene TRBJ2-7, with a possible D match to TRBD2 (5 bases). Trimming removed 0 bases at V and 7 bases at J, with 7 bases between. There are 12 residues in the CDR3. The V gene's germline CDR1 is SGHAT and CDR2 FQNNGV.

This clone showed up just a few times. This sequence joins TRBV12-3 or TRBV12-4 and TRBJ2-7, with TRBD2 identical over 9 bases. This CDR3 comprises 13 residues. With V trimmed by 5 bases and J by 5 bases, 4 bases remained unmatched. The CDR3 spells CASSKREDHEQYF. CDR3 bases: TGTGCCAGCAGTAAGCGGGAGGACCACGAGCAGTACTTC.